Listed here is a single T cell receptor (beta chain). Its antigen is still unknown. No much larger clone is present one base from it, and per-base qualities are unavailable. According to the germline V gene, CDR1 reads ENHRY and CDR2 reads SYGVKD. The germline V end is reduced by 5 bases and the J end by 6 bases; junction bases left unmatched: 4. The CDR3 measures 15 amino acids from cysteine to phenylalanine. The CDR3 DNA has 45 bases and is translated from base 1. The collaborating institutions used their own protocols to collect whole blood in K2EDTA tubes. For TCRbeta analysis, collaborators shipped samples in one of three forms: frozen whole blood, isolated PBMCs, or DNA extracted from either of those sample types. These data come from a study of blood T cell repertoires in COVID-19 (TCRdb year 2020). At the level of the whole study: Collaborator samples came from the United States, Italy and Spain and covered acute and convalescent phases of COVID-19. The prospective study material was composed of cDNA or gDNA derived from T cells, B-cell-depleted T cells, or PBMCs. Subjects who had been exposed to COVID-19, were actively infected with it, or had recovered from it provided the deeply sampled blood TCRbeta repertoires that made up the dataset. The repertoires were released in a freely available public database intended as a resource for research on the immune response to SARS-CoV-2. Samples came from the ongoing ImmuneRACE study (first 160 participants) plus 1,254 subjects from 6 global collaborators. Sample metadata almost always included a de-identified subject ID, COVID-19 status, age in years and sex. Where HLA class I and class II types were available, the types were taken from metadata supplied by the sample provider, not from assay-based typing.

TCRbeta CDR3 regions were amplified from genomic DNA by means of the immunoSEQ Assay, a bias-controlled multiplex PCR. Turning to the authors' computational methods: The number of nucleated cells in each sample was estimated from the amplification of reference gene primers within the assay. To quantify the absolute abundance of each unique TCRbeta CDR3 rearrangement, sequence reads were collapsed and filtered. For each sample, productive Simpson clonality was calculated as the square root of Simpson's diversity index over productive rearrangements. TCRdb stores this immuneACCESS table with in-frame sequences only. Part of the clones is absent; in the studies checked, under half of the shortfall reflects unresolved V genes, and no reason is known for the rest. D and trimming were read from the DNA, whereas the V and J calls and clone size are those reported in that table. This sample gives 200,000 to 250,000 clones in total; approximately 82% of them show up just once. The ten largest clones add up to 3.6% of the sample.

What the research found in general, with its limitations: How much clinical and demographic metadata was included differed by source and by participant, and the metadata was provided uncurated.

The sample comprised peripheral blood. This clonotype originated in a woman of 80 years or more with acute or convalescent COVID-19. Here the chain combines TRBV10-3 and TRBJ2-2; 12 bases in the middle match TRBD2. The DNA sequence is as follows: TGTGCCATCAGTTCTAGCGGGGGGGCAGCCGGGGAGCTGTTTTTT. It specifies CAISSSGGAAGELFF.